This T cell receptor (beta chain) is from a study of T cell responses to AZD1222 COVID-19 vaccine. Study-wide points: Among the donors, most were white British and more were female, and clonal diversity was possibly underestimated.

Profiled with immunoSEQ multiplex PCR; TCRdb holds only in-frame clones, not every one. The table shows about 120,000 clones, with 80% to 95% occurring only once. Looked up from germline, CDR1 is SGHRS and CDR2 is YFSETQ. CDR3 size: 13 residues. Trimming stripped 0 bases from V and 3 bases from J, with 7 bases between. To note about this clone: Its specificity is unknown.

This chain uses TRBV5-1 with TRBJ2-7; D not certain. The specimen was peripheral blood, collected 28 days after the second dose of the MenACWY control vaccine. The source of this sequence is an adult who received the MenACWY meningococcal vaccine as a control. CDR3 region: CASSLVGLYEQYV. Written as DNA, the CDR3 is TGCGCCAGCAGCTTGGTGGGCCTCTACGAGCAGTACGTC.